This T cell receptor (beta chain) was found in a study of cytomegalovirus exposure and HLA in healthy donors. Findings of the study overall: In all likelihood, a cluster of highly shared sequence variants was a sequencing artifact. Presence/absence analyses supposed approximately even sequencing depth among donors. In a later analysis, the majority of CMV-associated beta chains seemingly showed HLA restriction.

It was with 60 Vbeta and 13 Jbeta primers that the PCR ran. Per the original data handling: Counted up in a later analysis, unique TCR beta chains came to approximately 83 million, with some 11 million shared. This table comes from immunoSEQ multiplex PCR, and its TCRdb copy is limited to in-frame clones, with some not included. V, J and clone size reflect that table, while D and trimming were determined from the DNA. The repertoire has approximately 190,000 clones, approximately 88% of them found once; the top ten carry about 2.4%. CDR3 length equals 15 residues. V shed 4 bases and J 4 bases; nucleotides not matched to a gene: 5. Germline lookup yields CDR1 SGDLS and CDR2 YYNGEE. A note on this clone: Its antigen is undetermined.

The V call is TRBV9, the J call TRBJ2-5, with 12 bases that match TRBD2. Sequencing was carried out using PBMCs. The receptor was isolated from a woman between 50 and 59 years old in good health and CMV-seropositive. The CDR3 is CASSLGLAGLETQYF. CDR3 nucleotide sequence: TGTGCCAGCAGCCTCGGACTAGCGGGGCTAGAGACCCAGTACTTC. Full variable domain (remainder filled in from reference TRBV9 and TRBJ2-5): DSGVTQTPKHLITATGQRVTLRCSPRSGDLSVYWYQQSLDQGLQFLIQYYNGEERAKGNILERFSAQQFPDLHSELNLSSLELGDSALYFCASSLGLAGLETQYFGPGTRLLVL.